This T cell receptor beta chain was identified during a study of CD8+ T cells in alopecia areata. The study, taken as a whole, reports: Scalp clonality and expanded CD8+ clones among the top 100 were significantly decreased by tofacitinib. An increase in clonality over normal scalp was evident in lesional scalp, especially alopecia totalis/universalis. Mice showed clearer TCR sharing than patients did, a gap that was possibly HLA-related.

Germline values: CDR1 ENHRY, CDR2 SYGVKD. Between the trimmed V and J ends, which lost 2 bases and 5 bases, there was a span of 16 bases. The CDR3 loop spans 16 amino acids. Regarding treatment: oral pan-JAK inhibitor, 5-10 mg twice daily. Alopecia areata patients provided lesional scalp punch biopsies and peripheral blood. In this sample, this clone turned up a few times. As yet, its antigen is unknown. Reverse transcription of extracted RNA yielded cDNA, which provided the sequencing template. Assay used: immunoSEQ multiplex PCR; TCRdb lists only in-frame clones, some missing. The data contain around 12,000 clones, roughly two thirds of them singletons.

The sequencing used skin, collected at week 4, from a patient treated with tofacitinib. The V and J genes are TRBV10-3 and TRBJ1-5, with D perhaps matching TRBD1 (6 bases). The sequence was collected from a human donor with alopecia areata. The CDR3 nucleotides are TGTGCCATCAGTGAGCCCAGGGGCGGCGGGCATCAGCCCCAGCATTTT. It specifies CAISEPRGGGHQPQHF.